A single sample gave rise to the 31 T cell receptor beta chains below, sequenced in a study of metastatic and nonmetastatic thyroid tumors. None of the patients had undergone any treatment ahead of thyroid surgery. Using MiXCR, TCRdb re-called clones from the PCR reads. This table has about 39,000 clones, approximately 20% appearing once. Material for sequencing was blood. These TCRs come from a female donor with papillary thyroid cancer or a benign thyroid nodule (not recorded which). Some clones in this sample may be carry-over from other donors' samples.

This clone was picked up many times. In nucleotides, the CDR3 is TGTGCCAGTAGTGCCGGGATCTCGGACACCATATATTTT. It encodes CASSAGISDTIYF. The chain recombines TRBV19 with TRBJ1-3, with D uncertain. Trimming took 5 bases from V and 8 from J, leaving 13 bases between them. The CDR3 has 13 amino acids. Per the germline V gene, CDR1 is LNHDA and CDR2 is SQIVND (reference sequence).

This clone was detected ten times or more. This may be a read error, as it is one base from a much larger clone. V is TRBV19 and J is TRBJ1-2; TRBD1 agrees at 7 bases. The CDR3 sequence is 15 residues long. From germline, CDR1 is LNHDA and CDR2 SQIVND (reference sequence). This CDR3 is CTSSIGGSGSYGYTF. The CDR3 DNA reads TGTACCAGTAGTATAGGGGGCTCGGGTTCGTATGGCTACACCTTC.

This clone showed up many times. With a much larger clone just one base away, this may be a read error. This specimen includes other DNA sequences encoding the same CDR3. Here the CDR3 reads CASSLLSGTANEKLFF. CDR3 in DNA: TGTGCCAGCAGCCTGTTATCCGGGACAGCTAATGAAAAACTGTTTTTT. The genes are TRBV27 and TRBJ1-4; TRBD1 aligns across 7 bases. CDR3 length: 16 amino acids. V shed 6 bases and J 3 bases; nucleotides not matched to a gene: 10. Germline V gene data show CDR1 as MNHEY and CDR2 as SMNVEV (reference sequence).

This clone has more than one count but fewer than ten. The rearrangement uses TRBV6-1 and TRBJ2-7, with no clear D. Germline V CDR1 and CDR2: MNHNS, SASEGT. The CDR3 covers 11 residues. V dropped 7 bases and J dropped 2 bases, with 6 bases sitting between them. This CDR3 reads CASTLTYEQYF. DNA for the CDR3: TGTGCCAGCACCCTTACCTACGAGCAGTACTTC.

The V call is TRBV20-1, the J call TRBJ2-1; 7 bases line up with TRBD1. This CDR3 comprises 15 residues. Germline CDR1 is DFQATT and CDR2 is SNEGSKA (reference sequence). The V gene end was trimmed by 0 bases and the J gene end by 4 bases; junction bases not matched to a gene: 6. In DNA, the CDR3 is TGCAGTGCTAGAGACCCCTCGACAGGGTACAATGAGCAGTTCTTC. Translation: CSARDPSTGYNEQFF.

This clone was seen ten or more times. The rearrangement uses TRBV24-1 and TRBJ2-4; 10 bases are shared with TRBD1. Germline trimming cut 5 bases from V and 11 bases from J; bases unmatched to any gene: 5. The CDR3 consists of 13 residues. CDR1 and CDR2 from the germline V gene are KGHDR and SFDVKD. CDR3 amino acids: CATSGGDRGLQYF. CDR3 nucleotides: TGTGCCACCAGTGGGGGGGACAGGGGCCTTCAGTACTTC.

This clone was found a few times. CDR3 residues: CASSSVAGRYNEQFF. The CDR3 bases are TGTGCCAGCAGTTCGGTAGCGGGGCGCTACAATGAGCAGTTCTTC. The chain links TRBV28 to TRBJ2-1; 8 bases fit TRBD2. Germline-derived CDR1 and CDR2 are MDHEN and SYDVKM. V shed 4 bases and J 3 bases; nucleotides not matched to a gene: 5. The CDR3 loop spans 15 amino acids. Looking up the rest from reference TRBV28 and TRBJ2-1 gives the full variable domain: DVKVTQSSRYLVKRTGEKVFLECVQDMDHENMFWYRQDPGLGLRLIYFSYDVKMKEKGDIPEGYSVSREKKERFSLILESASTNQTSMYLCASSSVAGRYNEQFFGPGTRLTVL.

J is TRBJ2-2 and V is TRBV6-2 or TRBV6-3; 9 nucleotides match TRBD1. Unmatched junction bases numbered 13, after V lost 6 bases and J lost 2 bases. Germline-derived CDR1 and CDR2 are MNHEY and SVGEGT. The CDR3 is made up of 18 amino acids. The CDR3 nucleotides read TGTGCCAGCAGCAAAGGGACAGGGTCCCTGACCAACACCGGGGAGCTGTTTTTT. Protein: CASSKGTGSLTNTGELFF.

This clone was seen many times. The gene calls are TRBV20-1 and TRBJ2-1, with 10 positions matching TRBD2. This CDR3 is built from 15 residues. The germline V gene has CDR1 DFQATT and CDR2 SNEGSKA (reference sequence). Losses at the gene ends were 3 bases for V and 6 bases for J; bases not matched to a gene: 8. The CDR3 sequence is CSARYLAGVRNEQFF. CDR3 DNA: TGCAGTGCTAGGTATCTAGCGGGAGTCCGCAATGAGCAGTTCTTC.

This clone was seen repeatedly, ten times or more. The same CDR3 arises from other DNA sequences in this sample as well. The chain employs TRBV19 and TRBJ2-1, with TRBD2 matching 10 bases. The germline V gene encodes CDR1 LNHDA and CDR2 SQIVND (reference sequence). V shed 7 bases, J shed 6 bases, and the junction held 9 bases outside the gene matches. CDR3 length: 15 residues. The CDR3 loop is CASTMGTSAINEQFF. As DNA, the CDR3 is TGTGCCAGTACCATGGGGACTAGCGCGATCAATGAGCAGTTCTTC.

This clone was counted many times. Other DNA sequences in the sample encode the same CDR3. V gene TRBV7-8 combines with J gene TRBJ2-3; D could derive from TRBD1 or TRBD2 (5 bases each). This CDR3 contains 16 residues. Per germline, CDR1 SGHVS and CDR2 FQNEAQ. V was trimmed by 5 bases and J by 4 bases, leaving 19 bases between them. CDR3 residues: CASSRAAGAGADTQYF. DNA of the CDR3: TGTGCCAGCAGCCGCGCGGCCGGGGCCGGTGCAGATACGCAGTATTTT.

In this sample, this clone turned up many times. The genes are TRBV19 and TRBJ1-2; D is possibly TRBD1 (6 bases). In germline, CDR1 is LNHDA, CDR2 SQIVND (reference sequence). The CDR3 sequence is 14 residues long. Trimming pared 7 bases from V and 8 bases from J, leaving 20 bases between. The CDR3 loop reads CASTSGGTKEGYTF. Here the CDR3 DNA reads TGTGCCAGTACTTCAGGCGGGACAAAAGAAGGCTACACCTTC. Together with reference TRBV19 and TRBJ1-2, the CDR3 gives the full variable domain: DGGITQSPKYLFRKEGQNVTLSCEQNLNHDAMYWYRQDPGQGLRLIYYSQIVNDFQKGDIAEGYSVSREKKESFPLTVTSAQKNPTAFYLCASTSGGTKEGYTFGSGTRLTVV.

With regard to this clone: At one of its ends the junction is not consistent with the germline gene, which may arise from a read error. This chain connects TRBV19 to TRBJ2-1; TRBD2 agrees at 11 bases. There are 17 residues in the CDR3. Germline CDR1 and CDR2: LNHDA and SQIVND (reference sequence). In DNA form, the CDR3 reads TGTGCCAGTGACCCGCTAGCGGGAGGAAGAGCCCACAATGAGCGGTTCTTC. It codes for CASDPLAGGRAHNERFF.

This clone was found many times. The V gene is TRBV7-6, the J gene TRBJ1-5; D ambiguous. The CDR3 is 12 residues long. The V end lost 1 base, the J end lost 7 bases, and 5 bases lay between the germline ends. CDR1 and CDR2 from the germline V gene are SGHVS and FNYEAQ. CDR3 sequence (DNA): TGTGCCAGCAGCTTAGGTGGGCAGCCCCAGCATTTT. This sequence encodes CASSLGGQPQHF.

In this sample, this clone turned up many times. This chain links TRBV19 with TRBJ2-7, with D perhaps TRBD2 (7 bases). V shed 8 bases and J shed 7 bases, with 15 bases lying between them. Germline values: CDR1 LNHDA, CDR2 SQIVND (reference sequence). The CDR3 runs 12 residues. The CDR3 reads CASGTRGGEQYF. CDR3 DNA sequence: TGTGCCAGTGGAACTAGGGGGGGGGAGCAGTACTTC.

A note on this clone: The conserved phenylalanine or tryptophan is not found at the CDR3 terminus, so this likely reflects a read error. The chain links TRBV11-1 to TRBJ2-7; possible D gene TRBD1, 7 bases. CDR1 and CDR2 (germline): SGHAT, FQDESV (reference sequence). Trimming cost V 3 bases and J 1 base, with 16 bases left between them. The CDR3 spans 16 residues. CDR3 sequence: CASSFGTAGGSYEQYS. CDR3 bases: TGTGCCAGCAGCTTCGGGACAGCTGGAGGGTCCTACGAGCAGTACTCC.

This clone appeared a few times. The junction departs from the called germline gene at one end, perhaps through a read error. The chain recombines TRBV6-2 or TRBV6-3 with TRBJ2-2, with TRBD2 as a possible D gene (6 bases). This CDR3 comprises 13 residues. CDR1 is MNHEY and CDR2 is SVGEGT in the germline V gene. The chain's CDR3 is CASSYGEAGEMFF. The CDR3 DNA reads TGTGCCAGCAGTTACGGGGAGGCCGGGGAGATGTTTTTT.

Turning to this clone: A much larger clone differs by one base, so this may be a read error. V gene TRBV20-1 combines with J gene TRBJ1-4, with 8 bases aligning to TRBD1. The CDR3 has 12 residues. V was pared by 8 bases and J by 8 bases, with 7 bases of the junction left unmatched. The germline gives CDR1 DFQATT, CDR2 SNEGSKA (reference sequence). The CDR3 coding sequence is TGCAGTTGGGGGACAGGTCGAGAAAAACTGTTTTTT. Translating it yields CSWGTGREKLFF.

This clone was observed at least ten times. The V call is TRBV14, the J call TRBJ2-7; 8 nucleotides align to TRBD2. CDR3 length: 15 amino acids. CDR1 is SGHDN and CDR2 is FVKESK in the germline V gene. With 1 base clipped from V and 3 bases from J, the junction kept 5 bases outside the gene matches. The CDR3 nucleotides read TGTGCCAGCAGCCAAGTTAGCGGGAATATCTACGAGCAGTACTTC. Translated: CASSQVSGNIYEQYF.

This clone was recorded at least ten times. The rearrangement links TRBV6-4 to TRBJ2-3; D unclear. Per germline, CDR1 MRHNA and CDR2 SNTAGT. CDR3 length equals 13 residues. V shed 2 bases and J shed 3 bases, with 6 bases lying between them. CDR3 sequence reads: CASSDRVTDTQYF. The CDR3 region has the DNA TGTGCCAGCAGTGACCGGGTAACAGATACGCAGTATTTT.

The chain carries TRBV28 and TRBJ1-4, with TRBD1 matching over 10 bases. CDR3 size: 16 residues. Losses at the gene ends were 7 bases for V and 6 bases for J; bases not matched to a gene: 11. CDR1 is MDHEN, CDR2 SYDVKM, per germline. CDR3 DNA: TGTGCCAGCATTGGCCCGGGACAGGGGATGGATGAAAAACTGTTTTTT. It translates to CASIGPGQGMDEKLFF. Full variable domain (missing parts from reference TRBV28 and TRBJ1-4): DVKVTQSSRYLVKRTGEKVFLECVQDMDHENMFWYRQDPGLGLRLIYFSYDVKMKEKGDIPEGYSVSREKKERFSLILESASTNQTSMYLCASIGPGQGMDEKLFFGSGTQLSVL.

This clone showed up just a few times. This sequence may be a read error, since a much larger clone differs from it by one base. The chain joins TRBV28 to TRBJ2-7; D not certain. Germline V gene lookup returns CDR1 MDHEN and CDR2 SYDVKM. The length of the CDR3 is 10 residues. V lost 7 bases to trimming and J lost 9 bases, with 10 bases between them. The DNA for the CDR3 is TGTGCCAGCATCTCACCTTTGCAGTACTTC. It specifies CASISPLQYF.

Within the sample, this clone is medium-sized. The chain uses TRBV19 and TRBJ2-7; weak D call: TRBD1 (6 bases). V was trimmed by 4 bases and J by 5 bases, leaving 12 bases between them. The CDR3 loop spans 13 amino acids. Germline V lookup: CDR1 LNHDA, CDR2 SQIVND (reference sequence). This CDR3 is CASSRLQGDEQYF. The CDR3 nucleotides are TGTGCCAGTAGTAGGCTACAGGGCGACGAGCAGTACTTC. Full variable domain (rest looked up from reference TRBV19 and TRBJ2-7): DGGITQSPKYLFRKEGQNVTLSCEQNLNHDAMYWYRQDPGQGLRLIYYSQIVNDFQKGDIAEGYSVSREKKESFPLTVTSAQKNPTAFYLCASSRLQGDEQYFGPGTRLTVT.

The chain couples TRBV5-8 to TRBJ2-5; maybe TRBD1 (5 bases). The CDR3 consists of 13 residues. From germline, CDR1 is SGHTS and CDR2 YDEGEE. Trimming pared 0 bases from V and 7 bases from J, leaving 10 bases between. CDR3 DNA: TGTGCCAGCAGCTTGGCTCCTGACAGGACCCAGTACTTC. It translates to CASSLAPDRTQYF. Full variable domain (remainder filled in from reference TRBV5-8 and TRBJ2-5): EAGVTQSPTHLIKTRGQQATLRCSPISGHTSVYWYQQALGLGLQFLLWYDEGEERNRGNFPPRFSGRQFPNYSSELNVNALELEDSALYLCASSLAPDRTQYFGPGTRLLVL.

Comment on this clone: A much larger clone is a single base away; this may be a read error. The identical CDR3 is also encoded by other nucleotide sequences in the sample. This chain joins TRBV5-6 and TRBJ2-5; D ambiguous. In germline, CDR1 is SGHDT, CDR2 YYEEEE. The CDR3 is made up of 16 amino acids. V was clipped by 2 bases and J by 0 bases, with 14 bases between them. The CDR3, as DNA: TGTGCCAGCAGCTTAGAGGCGGAGCTAAACCAAGAGACCCAGTACTTC. It is translated as CASSLEAELNQETQYF.

This clone was seen a few times. No conserved phenylalanine or tryptophan ends this CDR3, so it is likely a read error. V usage is TRBV6-1 and J usage is TRBJ1-2, with D maybe TRBD1 (5 bases). This CDR3 comprises 14 residues. Per germline, CDR1 MNHNS and CDR2 SASEGT. The CDR3 nucleotides are TGTGCCAGAAGTGTTCAGGGAGATGGAGATGGCTACACCTTA. Amino acids: CARSVQGDGDGYTL.

This clone was counted a single time. This chain links TRBV3-1 with TRBJ1-6; 9 positions agree with TRBD1. Looked up from germline, CDR1 is LGHDT and CDR2 is YNNKEL (reference sequence). The junction had 11 bases not matched to a gene; V was cut back by 4 bases and J by 4 bases. This CDR3 has 18 amino acids. CDR3 in DNA: TGTGCCAGCAGCCGAAGACCAGTGGGACAGGGTTATAATTCACCCCTCCACTTT. Residues: CASSRRPVGQGYNSPLHF. The whole variable domain, remainder taken from reference TRBV3-1 and TRBJ1-6, is DTAVSQTPKYLVTQMGNDKSIKCEQNLGHDTMYWYKQDSKKFLKIMFSYNNKELIINETVPNRFSPKSPDKAHLNLHINSLELGDSAVYFCASSRRPVGQGYNSPLHFGNGTRLTVT.

This clone came up many times. This chain joins TRBV5-6 and TRBJ2-5; D possibly matches TRBD1 or TRBD2 (6 bases each). Trimming pared 4 bases from V and 4 bases from J, leaving 17 bases between. The CDR3 extends over 15 amino acids. The germline CDR1 and CDR2 sequences are SGHDT and YYEEEE. The CDR3 sequence is CASSPTGRGGETQYF. DNA for the CDR3: TGTGCCAGCAGCCCAACAGGGCGGGGTGGAGAGACCCAGTACTTC.

Of note for this clone: The germline gene is not matched at one end of the junction; a read error may be the cause. The genes are TRBV6-2 or TRBV6-3 and TRBJ1-5; D is uncertain. CDR3 size: 13 residues. From germline, CDR1 is MNHEY and CDR2 SVGEGT. CDR3 amino acids: CASSYEGNHPHHF. The CDR3 DNA reads TGTGCCAGCAGTTACGAGGGCAATCATCCCCATCATTTT.

This clone was observed at least ten times. Other DNA sequences in this specimen translate into the identical CDR3. The chain joins TRBV4-3 to TRBJ2-1; D remains unclear. With 1 base removed from V and 6 bases from J, the gap between germline ends came to 13 bases. CDR1 LGHNA and CDR2 YSLEER come from the germline V gene. The CDR3 has 15 residues. The CDR3 is CASSQVRSRSNEQFF. The CDR3, as DNA: TGCGCCAGCAGCCAAGTGAGAAGCAGAAGCAATGAGCAGTTCTTC.

This clone was detected ten times or more. V and J are TRBV2 and TRBJ1-2; D gene unclear. CDR3 length equals 12 residues. With 6 bases removed from V and 5 bases from J, the gap between germline ends came to 10 bases. Germline CDR1 is SNHLY and CDR2 is FYNNEI. The CDR3 region is CASRPGQYGYTF. CDR3 bases: TGTGCCAGCAGGCCCGGCCAATATGGCTACACCTTC.